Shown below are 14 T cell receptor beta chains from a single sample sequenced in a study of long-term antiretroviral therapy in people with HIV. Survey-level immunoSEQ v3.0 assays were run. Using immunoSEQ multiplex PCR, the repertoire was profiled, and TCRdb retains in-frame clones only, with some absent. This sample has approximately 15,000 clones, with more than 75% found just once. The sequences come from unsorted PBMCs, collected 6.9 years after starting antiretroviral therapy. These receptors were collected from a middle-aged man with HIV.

This chain's CDR3 is CASSIDGLADTQYF. CDR3 coding DNA: TGTGCCAGTAGTATAGACGGACTAGCAGATACGCAGTATTTT. The rearrangement links TRBV19 to TRBJ2-3; the match to TRBD2 covers 7 bases. Germline V CDR1 and CDR2: LNHDA, SQIVND (reference sequence). Germline trimming cut 0 bases from V and 4 bases from J; bases unmatched to any gene: 1. CDR3 length equals 14 residues.

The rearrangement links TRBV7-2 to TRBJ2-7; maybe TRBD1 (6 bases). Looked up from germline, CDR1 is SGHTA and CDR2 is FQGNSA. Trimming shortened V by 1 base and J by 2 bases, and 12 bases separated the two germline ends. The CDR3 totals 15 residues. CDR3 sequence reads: CASSLEGRGTYEQYF. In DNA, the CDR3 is TGTGCCAGCAGCTTAGAGGGCAGGGGAACCTACGAGCAGTACTTC.

This CDR3 reads CASSQDPLTGLSQETQYF. The CDR3 DNA is TGTGCCAGCAGCCAAGATCCTCTCACTGGGCTCTCCCAAGAGACCCAGTACTTC. The chain has TRBV4-2 and TRBJ2-5; D is unclear. Per germline, CDR1 LGHNA and CDR2 YNFKEQ. The V and J ends lost 0 bases and 1 base respectively, with 18 bases between them. The length of the CDR3 is 18 residues.

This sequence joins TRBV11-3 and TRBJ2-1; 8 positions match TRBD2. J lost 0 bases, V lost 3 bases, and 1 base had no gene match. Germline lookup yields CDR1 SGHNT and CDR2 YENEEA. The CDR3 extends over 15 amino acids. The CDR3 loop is CASSLSGSSYNEQFF. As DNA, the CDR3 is TGTGCCAGCAGCTTGAGCGGGAGCTCCTACAATGAGCAGTTCTTC.

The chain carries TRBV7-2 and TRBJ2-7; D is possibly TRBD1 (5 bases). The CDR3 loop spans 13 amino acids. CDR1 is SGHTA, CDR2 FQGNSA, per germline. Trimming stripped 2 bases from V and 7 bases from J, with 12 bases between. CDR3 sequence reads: CASSLSGPPEQYF. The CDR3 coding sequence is TGTGCCAGCAGCTTATCAGGGCCTCCGGAGCAGTACTTC.

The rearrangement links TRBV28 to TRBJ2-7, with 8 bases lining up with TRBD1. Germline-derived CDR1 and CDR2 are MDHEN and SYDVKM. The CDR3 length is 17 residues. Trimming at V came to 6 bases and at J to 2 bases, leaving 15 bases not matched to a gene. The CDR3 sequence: CASSPPGPMDRAYEQYF. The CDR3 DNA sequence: TGTGCCAGCAGCCCCCCTGGCCCCATGGACAGGGCCTACGAGCAGTACTTC. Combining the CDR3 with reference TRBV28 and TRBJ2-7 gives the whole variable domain DVKVTQSSRYLVKRTGEKVFLECVQDMDHENMFWYRQDPGLGLRLIYFSYDVKMKEKGDIPEGYSVSREKKERFSLILESASTNQTSMYLCASSPPGPMDRAYEQYFGPGTRLTVT.

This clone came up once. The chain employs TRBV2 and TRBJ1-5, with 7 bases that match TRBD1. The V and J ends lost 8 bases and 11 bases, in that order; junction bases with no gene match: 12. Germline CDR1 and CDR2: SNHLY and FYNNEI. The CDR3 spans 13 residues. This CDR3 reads CASAQGGAPAQHF. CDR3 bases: TGTGCCAGCGCCCAGGGGGGGGCGCCTGCCCAGCATTTT.

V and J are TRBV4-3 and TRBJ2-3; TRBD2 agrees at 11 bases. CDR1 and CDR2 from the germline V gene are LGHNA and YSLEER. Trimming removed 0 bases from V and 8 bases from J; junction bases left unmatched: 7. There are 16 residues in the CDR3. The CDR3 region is CASSQDSLAGGGTQYF. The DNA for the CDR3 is TGCGCCAGCAGCCAAGATTCCCTAGCGGGAGGTGGTACGCAGTATTTT.

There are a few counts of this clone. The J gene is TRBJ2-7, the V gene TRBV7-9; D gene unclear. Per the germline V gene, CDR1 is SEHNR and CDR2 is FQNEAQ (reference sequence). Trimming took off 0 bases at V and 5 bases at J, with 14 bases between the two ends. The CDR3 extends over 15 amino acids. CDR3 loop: CASSLAPTDTDEQYF. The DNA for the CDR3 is TGTGCCAGCAGCTTAGCACCGACTGATACCGACGAGCAGTACTTC.

The CDR3 DNA is TGTGCCAGCAGCTTAGCCTTGAGATTACAAGAGACCCAGTACTTC. Protein product: CASSLALRLQETQYF. The chain recombines TRBV7-2 with TRBJ2-5; no clear D gene. The CDR3 contains 15 residues. Germline CDR1 and CDR2: SGHTA and FQGNSA. V gave up 0 bases and J gave up 2 bases, with 10 bases separating them.

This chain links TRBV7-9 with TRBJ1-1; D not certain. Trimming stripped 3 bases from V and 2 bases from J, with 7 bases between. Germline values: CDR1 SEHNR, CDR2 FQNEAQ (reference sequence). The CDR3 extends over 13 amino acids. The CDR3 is CASSFGSNTEAFF. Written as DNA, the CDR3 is TGTGCCAGCAGCTTCGGCTCCAACACTGAAGCTTTCTTT.

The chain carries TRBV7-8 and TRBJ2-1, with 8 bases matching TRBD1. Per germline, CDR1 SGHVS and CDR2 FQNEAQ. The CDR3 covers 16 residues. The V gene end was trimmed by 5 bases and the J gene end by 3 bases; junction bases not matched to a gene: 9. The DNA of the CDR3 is TGTGCCAGCAGCCGTCAGGGGGCCACCCACTACAATGAGCAGTTCTTC. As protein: CASSRQGATHYNEQFF.

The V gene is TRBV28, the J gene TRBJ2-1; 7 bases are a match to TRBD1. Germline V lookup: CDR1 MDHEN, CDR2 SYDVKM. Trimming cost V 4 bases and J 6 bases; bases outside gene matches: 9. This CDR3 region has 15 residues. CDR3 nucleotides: TGTGCCAGCAGTTGGCGACAGGGTTGGAGCAATGAGCAGTTCTTC. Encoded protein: CASSWRQGWSNEQFF.

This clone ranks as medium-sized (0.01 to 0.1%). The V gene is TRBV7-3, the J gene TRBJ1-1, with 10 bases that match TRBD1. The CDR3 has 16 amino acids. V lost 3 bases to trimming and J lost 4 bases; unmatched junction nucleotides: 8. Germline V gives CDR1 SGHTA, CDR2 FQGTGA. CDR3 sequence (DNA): TGTGCCAGCAGCTTGACGGACAGGGGGGCTAGCACTGAAGCTTTCTTT. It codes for CASSLTDRGASTEAFF.